These T cell receptor beta chains were read from a single sample in a study of cytomegalovirus exposure and HLA in healthy donors. Method: immunoSEQ multiplex PCR; TCRdb's copy keeps in-frame clones and lacks some. The profile shows around 200,000 clones, roughly four fifths of them singletons. Source material: PBMCs. Receptor source: a woman under 40 in good health and CMV-seropositive. The CDR3 runs from the conserved cysteine through the conserved F or W. The order of the fields is clone size, D gene, V gene, J gene, CDR3 length, CDR3 protein, CDR3 DNA. The D gene is left open where the match is weak. A row's size may be missing; if present it is once, few, many or a size class.

NA,NA,TRBV6-5,TRBJ2-1,16,CASSSLGADSYNEQFF,TGTGCCAGCAGTTCACTGGGAGCGGACTCCTACAATGAGCAGTTCTTC
NA,NA,TRBV19,TRBJ1-2,14,CASSIEQENYGYTF,TGTGCCAGTAGTATAGAACAGGAAAACTATGGCTACACCTTC
NA,NA,TRBV6-5,TRBJ1-5,14,CASSYSRGNQPQHF,TGTGCCAGCAGTTACTCGAGGGGCAATCAGCCCCAGCATTTT
NA,TRBD1,TRBV27,TRBJ2-7,14,CASSLEGQSYEQYF,TGTGCCAGCAGTTTAGAGGGACAGAGCTACGAGCAGTACTTC
NA,NA,TRBV19,TRBJ2-1,14,CASSPGGVDNEQFF,TGTGCCAGTAGTCCCGGGGGAGTAGACAATGAGCAGTTCTTC
NA,TRBD1,TRBV6-5,TRBJ2-7,14,CASRTGGDFREQYF,TGTGCCAGCAGAACAGGGGGCGATTTTAGGGAGCAGTACTTC
NA,NA,TRBV9,TRBJ2-1,12,CASSPSDNEQFF,TGTGCCAGCAGTCCCTCGGACAATGAGCAGTTCTTC
NA,TRBD1,TRBV6-5,TRBJ1-2,16,CASSYTGGESKKGYTF,TGTGCCAGCAGTTACACAGGGGGTGAAAGCAAAAAGGGCTACACCTTC
NA,NA,TRBV7-2,TRBJ2-7,14,CASSLVTLGGEQYF,TGTGCCAGCAGCTTAGTAACTTTAGGAGGCGAGCAGTACTTC
NA,TRBD2,TRBV2,TRBJ2-3,16,CASSGTSGSSTDTQYF,TGTGCCAGCAGCGGGACTAGCGGGAGCAGCACAGATACGCAGTATTTT
few,NA,TRBV6-6,TRBJ1-5,14,CASSYSGVAEPQHF,TGTGCCAGCAGTTACTCCGGGGTCGCGGAGCCCCAGCATTTT
once,NA,TRBV29-1,TRBJ2-3,12,CSVERGADTQYF,TGCAGCGTTGAAAGGGGCGCAGATACGCAGTATTTT
once,NA,TRBV5-4,TRBJ1-1,13,CASRVRGGTEAFF,TGTGCCAGCAGGGTCCGGGGGGGCACTGAAGCTTTCTTT
NA,NA,TRBV5-5,TRBJ1-3,13,CASSRGVGNTIYF,TGTGCCAGCAGTCGCGGGGTTGGTAACACCATATATTTT
NA,TRBD1,TRBV28,TRBJ2-1,12,CASSPGTGEQFF,TGTGCCAGCAGTCCGGGGACAGGCGAGCAGTTCTTC
NA,TRBD2,TRBV9,TRBJ2-1,14,CASSVGSGDNEQFF,TGTGCCAGCAGCGTAGGTAGCGGGGACAATGAGCAGTTCTTC
few,NA,TRBV28,TRBJ2-5,14,CASSSGTGGETQYF,TGTGCCAGCAGTTCCGGGACTGGGGGAGAGACCCAGTACTTC
NA,NA,TRBV27,TRBJ1-1,13,CASSFRGGSEAFF,TGTGCCAGCAGTTTTAGGGGGGGGAGTGAAGCTTTCTTT
few,TRBD1,TRBV28,TRBJ1-2,13,CASGNRGGYGYTF,TGTGCCAGCGGGAACAGGGGAGGCTATGGCTACACCTTC
once,TRBD2,TRBV27,TRBJ2-7,11,CASSFAGGQYF,TGTGCCAGCAGTTTTGCGGGAGGCCAGTACTTC
NA,TRBD1,TRBV27,TRBJ2-7,13,CASSPDRVNEQYF,TGTGCCAGCAGTCCGGACAGGGTTAACGAGCAGTACTTC
few,NA,TRBV5-1,TRBJ1-3,15,CASSLAGGSGNTIYF,TGCGCCAGCAGCTTGGCCGGGGGATCTGGAAACACCATATATTTT
NA,TRBD1,TRBV28,TRBJ2-6,18,CASALGGQGLSGANVLTF,TGTGCCAGCGCCCTGGGGGGACAGGGCCTCTCTGGGGCCAACGTCCTGACTTTC
few,TRBD2,TRBV7-2,TRBJ2-2,17,CASSPAGGRAVTGELFF,TGTGCCAGCAGCCCCGCGGGGGGGAGGGCCGTAACCGGGGAGCTGTTTTTT
NA,TRBD2,TRBV7-6,TRBJ2-7,14,CASSSGTSGYEQYF,TGTGCCAGCAGCTCCGGGACTAGCGGCTACGAGCAGTACTTC
NA,NA,TRBV4-1,TRBJ1-2,14,CASSQIGTGYGYTF,TGCGCCAGCAGCCAAATTGGAACGGGCTATGGCTACACCTTC
NA,NA,TRBV5-4,TRBJ2-5,13,CASSLNTRETQYF,TGTGCCAGCAGCTTGAACACGCGGGAGACCCAGTACTTC
NA,TRBD1,TRBV5-1,TRBJ1-2,16,CASSSPPRGRVDGYTF,TGCGCCAGCAGCTCCCCCCCCAGGGGGCGAGTAGATGGCTACACCTTC
NA,NA,TRBV15,TRBJ1-1,15,CATSRDVGGLTEAFF,TGTGCCACCAGCAGAGATGTAGGGGGTTTAACTGAAGCTTTCTTT
few,NA,TRBV5-8,TRBJ1-4,14,CASRRGGGEEKLFF,TGTGCCAGCAGGAGGGGAGGGGGAGAAGAAAAACTGTTTTTT
NA,NA,TRBV27,TRBJ2-7,13,CASSATVSYEQYF,TGTGCCAGCAGTGCGACAGTCTCCTACGAGCAGTACTTC
NA,NA,TRBV7-9,TRBJ2-7,14,CASSFGLVSYEQYF,TGTGCCAGCAGCTTCGGTCTTGTATCCTACGAGCAGTACTTC
NA,NA,TRBV10-3,TRBJ2-1,15,CAISESQGTYNEQFF,TGTGCCATCAGTGAGTCCCAGGGGACCTACAATGAGCAGTTCTTC
once,TRBD2,TRBV10-2,TRBJ2-3,17,CASKRLAGGRGTDTQYF,TGCGCCAGCAAGAGACTAGCGGGAGGTCGGGGCACAGATACGCAGTATTTT
NA,NA,TRBV19,TRBJ2-7,12,CASSIEVGEQYF,TGTGCCAGTAGTATAGAGGTCGGCGAGCAGTACTTC
NA,TRBD1,TRBV11-2,TRBJ1-3,17,CASSTRTGGNSGNTIYF,TGTGCCAGCAGCACCAGGACAGGGGGTAACTCTGGAAACACCATATATTTT
few,TRBD2,TRBV27,TRBJ2-1,15,CASSYDGRAPNEQFF,TGTGCCAGCAGTTACGACGGGAGGGCCCCCAATGAGCAGTTCTTC
NA,NA,TRBV19,TRBJ1-1,14,CASRGPGGVAEAFF,TGTGCCAGTAGAGGTCCCGGGGGGGTGGCTGAAGCTTTCTTT
NA,TRBD2,TRBV2,TRBJ2-3,16,CASSGVSGKSSDTQYF,TGTGCCAGCAGTGGTGTTAGCGGGAAATCATCAGATACGCAGTATTTT
NA,NA,TRBV5-4,TRBJ2-2,15,CASSLELANTGELFF,TGTGCCAGCAGCTTGGAGCTCGCGAACACCGGGGAGCTGTTTTTT
NA,NA,TRBV18,TRBJ1-5,14,CASSAGPSNQPQHF,TGTGCCAGCTCAGCGGGACCGAGCAATCAGCCCCAGCATTTT
NA,TRBD1,TRBV6-1,TRBJ1-4,13,CASTGQGGEKLFF,TGTGCCAGCACGGGACAGGGCGGTGAAAAACTGTTTTTT
few,TRBD1,TRBV6-4,TRBJ2-3,16,CASSDSGTGGGDTQYF,TGTGCCAGCAGTGACTCGGGGACAGGGGGCGGTGATACGCAGTATTTT
few,TRBD1,TRBV6-6,TRBJ2-4,13,CASSLRTGEGQYF,TGTGCCAGCAGTCTCCGGACAGGGGAGGGTCAGTACTTC
NA,TRBD2,TRBV5-1,TRBJ2-2,18,CASSLDPSGSAGTGELFF,TGCGCCAGCAGCTTGGACCCTAGCGGGAGTGCGGGCACCGGGGAGCTGTTTTTT
NA,NA,TRBV5-1,TRBJ2-1,13,CASSLVEGYEQFF,TGCGCCAGCAGCTTGGTAGAGGGATATGAGCAGTTCTTC
once,NA,TRBV10-3,TRBJ2-1,15,CAISESGSSYNEQFF,TGTGCCATCAGTGAGTCAGGGAGCTCCTACAATGAGCAGTTCTTC
NA,TRBD2,TRBV14,TRBJ2-1,15,CASRQTLAGVNEQFF,TGTGCCAGCAGGCAAACACTAGCGGGAGTGAATGAGCAGTTCTTC
once,TRBD1,TRBV27,TRBJ2-7,14,CASSFGTGAYEQYF,TGTGCCAGCAGTTTCGGGACAGGGGCGTACGAGCAGTACTTC
NA,NA,TRBV28,TRBJ2-7,14,CASSLRFTPYEQYF,TGTGCCAGCAGTTTGCGCTTCACCCCCTACGAGCAGTACTTC
NA,TRBD2,TRBV2,TRBJ2-7,15,CASSERTSGNTGQYF,TGTGCCAGCAGTGAAAGAACTAGCGGGAATACCGGGCAGTACTTC
once,TRBD2,TRBV18,TRBJ2-5,20,CASSPSFPGLAGEKVETQYF,TGTGCCAGCTCACCAAGTTTCCCGGGACTAGCGGGAGAGAAGGTAGAGACCCAGTACTTC
once,NA,TRBV4-1,TRBJ1-1,12,CASSDGTCEAFF,TGCGCCAGCAGTGACGGGACATGTGAAGCTTTCTTT
NA,TRBD2,TRBV6-5,TRBJ2-7,16,CASSYSLAGGRYEQYF,TGTGCCAGCAGTTACTCTTTAGCGGGAGGGCGTTACGAGCAGTACTTC
NA,NA,TRBV5-1,TRBJ2-1,14,CASSLESRENEQFF,TGCGCCAGCAGCCTAGAAAGCAGGGAAAATGAGCAGTTCTTC
NA,NA,TRBV28,TRBJ1-2,12,CASSLRGTGYTF,TGTGCCAGCAGTTTACGGGGGACTGGCTACACCTTC